This TCR beta chain was recovered during a study of regulatory T cells in long-lasting Graves disease. Time point here: newly diagnosed GD, antithyroid drugs for less than 3 months. Researchers made the TCR library from RNA that was extracted from PBMCs. This clonotype has ten or more counts. Deletions cut 0 bases from V and 2 bases from J, with 9 bases between. This CDR3 has 15 amino acids. Germline-derived CDR1 and CDR2 are SGHAT and FQNNGV. The authors built TCR beta libraries using iRepertoire HTBI primers and Arm-PCR of CDR3 regions. TCRdb recomputed calls from the multiplex PCR reads with MiXCR, one row per CDR3 protein. The table includes over 350,000 distinct CDR3 sequences, 15% detected once. This same sample was also part of a study on T cells in Graves' hyperthyroidism and ophthalmopathy.

This clonotype was sampled from a middle-aged woman with Graves disease. J is TRBJ2-3 and V is TRBV11-2, with D unresolved. Material: peripheral blood mononuclear cells (PBMCs), obtained at new diagnosis, from a patient treated with antithyroid drugs. The CDR3 nucleotides read TGTGCCAGCAGCTTAGATGGGGATGCCACAGATACGCAGTATTTT. Translated, it gives CASSLDGDATDTQYF.